Listed here are 3 T cell receptor beta chains from one sample, sequenced in a study of T cell responses to AZD1222 COVID-19 vaccine. Libraries were prepared by immunoSEQ multiplex PCR; TCRdb keeps only in-frame clonotypes and omits some of them. The repertoire consists of about 82,000 clones, with around 89% occurring once and the leading ten covering over 5.5%. The sequences come from peripheral blood, collected on day 0 of AZD1222 vaccination. Every receptor here comes from an adult in good health.

This sequence joins TRBV5-4 and TRBJ1-1; weak D call: TRBD1 (5 bases). Trimming took off 5 bases at V and 3 bases at J, with 11 bases between the two ends. This CDR3 has 13 residues. From germline, CDR1 is SGHNT and CDR2 YYREEE (reference sequence). The CDR3 DNA sequence: TGTGCCAGCAGAACCTTGGGGGACACTGAAGCTTTCTTT. As protein: CASRTLGDTEAFF. Using reference TRBV5-4 and TRBJ1-1 for the parts outside the CDR3, the full variable domain is ETGVTQSPTHLIKTRGQQVTLRCSSQSGHNTVSWYQQALGQGPQFIFQYYREEENGRGNFPPRFSGLQFPNYSSELNVNALELDDSALYLCASRTLGDTEAFFGQGTRLTVV.

The chain recombines TRBV4-1 with TRBJ1-3; 10 nucleotides align to TRBD1. This CDR3 region has 16 residues. The junction had 3 bases not matched to a gene; V was cut back by 1 base and J by 3 bases. Germline V lookup: CDR1 MGHRA, CDR2 YSYEKL. The CDR3 sequence is CASSQADRGLGNTIYF. The DNA of the CDR3 is TGCGCCAGCAGCCAAGCCGACAGGGGGCTTGGAAACACCATATATTTT.

The genes are TRBV18 and TRBJ1-2, with D possibly being TRBD1 (6 bases). The CDR3 contains 13 residues. Germline CDR1 and CDR2: KGHSH and LQKENI. V lost 4 bases, J lost 8 bases, and 14 bases lay in between. DNA for the CDR3: TGTGCCAGCTCACTGAACAGGGAGAACGGCTACACCTTC. Translated: CASSLNRENGYTF.